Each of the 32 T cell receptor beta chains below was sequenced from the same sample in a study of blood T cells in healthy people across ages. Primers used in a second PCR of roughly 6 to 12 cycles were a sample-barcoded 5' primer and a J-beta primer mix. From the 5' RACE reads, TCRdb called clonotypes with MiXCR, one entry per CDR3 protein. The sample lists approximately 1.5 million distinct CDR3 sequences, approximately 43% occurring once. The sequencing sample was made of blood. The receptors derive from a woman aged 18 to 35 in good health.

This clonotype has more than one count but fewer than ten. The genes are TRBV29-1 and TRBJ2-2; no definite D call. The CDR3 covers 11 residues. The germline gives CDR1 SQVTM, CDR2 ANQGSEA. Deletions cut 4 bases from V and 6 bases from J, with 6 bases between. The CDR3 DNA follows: TGCAGCGTTGTTAACTCCGGGGAGCTGTTTTTT. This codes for CSVVNSGELFF.

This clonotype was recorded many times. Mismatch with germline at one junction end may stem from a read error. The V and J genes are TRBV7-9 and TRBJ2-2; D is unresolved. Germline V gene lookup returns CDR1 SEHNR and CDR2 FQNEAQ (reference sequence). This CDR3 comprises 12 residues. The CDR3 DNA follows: TGCGCCAGCAGCTTGTCGACCGGGGAGCTGTTTTTT. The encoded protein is CASSLSTGELFF.

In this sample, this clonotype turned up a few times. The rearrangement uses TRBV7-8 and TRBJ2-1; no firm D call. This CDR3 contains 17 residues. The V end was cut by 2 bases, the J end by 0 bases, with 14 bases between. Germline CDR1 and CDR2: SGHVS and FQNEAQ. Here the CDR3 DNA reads TGTGCCAGCAGCTTAAATAATCCAGGCAGCTCCTACAATGAGCAGTTCTTC. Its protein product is CASSLNNPGSSYNEQFF.

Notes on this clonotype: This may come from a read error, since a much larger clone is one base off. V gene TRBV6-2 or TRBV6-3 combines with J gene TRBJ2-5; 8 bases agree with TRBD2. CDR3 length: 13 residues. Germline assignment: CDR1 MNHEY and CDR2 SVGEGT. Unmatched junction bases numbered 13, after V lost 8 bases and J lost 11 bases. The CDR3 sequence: CASRGTSKDEQYF. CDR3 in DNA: TGTGCCAGCCGCGGGACTAGTAAGGATGAGCAGTACTTC.

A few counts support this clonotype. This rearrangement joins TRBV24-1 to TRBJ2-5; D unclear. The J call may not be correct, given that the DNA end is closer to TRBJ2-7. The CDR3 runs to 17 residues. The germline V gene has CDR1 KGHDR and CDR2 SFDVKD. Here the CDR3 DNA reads TGTGCCACCAGTGATTTGCGGCAGATCGCTCACCTTTACGAGCAGTACTTC. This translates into CATSDLRQIAHLYEQYF.

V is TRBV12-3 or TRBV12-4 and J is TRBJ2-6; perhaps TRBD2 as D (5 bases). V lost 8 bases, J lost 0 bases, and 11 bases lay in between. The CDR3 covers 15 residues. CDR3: CASLYEGSGANVLTF. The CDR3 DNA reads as TGTGCCAGCCTTTACGAGGGCTCTGGGGCCAACGTCCTGACTTTC.

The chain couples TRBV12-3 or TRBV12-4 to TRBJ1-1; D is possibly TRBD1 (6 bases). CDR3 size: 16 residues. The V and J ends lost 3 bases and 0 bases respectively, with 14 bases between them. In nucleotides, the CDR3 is TGTGCCAGCAGTTTGGCCCCGGGACATTTGAACACTGAAGCTTTCTTT. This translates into CASSLAPGHLNTEAFF.

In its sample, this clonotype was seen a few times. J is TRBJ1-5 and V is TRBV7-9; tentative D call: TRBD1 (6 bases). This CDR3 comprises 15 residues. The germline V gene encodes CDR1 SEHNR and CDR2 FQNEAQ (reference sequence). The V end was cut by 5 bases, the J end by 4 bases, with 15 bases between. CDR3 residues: CASSKGQRLNQPQHF. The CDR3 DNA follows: TGTGCCAGCAGCAAGGGACAACGACTGAATCAGCCCCAGCATTTT.

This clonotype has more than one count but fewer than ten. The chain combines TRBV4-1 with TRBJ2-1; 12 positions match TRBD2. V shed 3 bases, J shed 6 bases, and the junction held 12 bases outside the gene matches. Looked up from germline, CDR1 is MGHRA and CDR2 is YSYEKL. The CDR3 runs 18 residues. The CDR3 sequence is CASSQPPLTSGSGNEQFF. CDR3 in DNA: TGCGCCAGCAGCCAGCCACCTTTGACTAGCGGGAGTGGCAATGAGCAGTTCTTC.

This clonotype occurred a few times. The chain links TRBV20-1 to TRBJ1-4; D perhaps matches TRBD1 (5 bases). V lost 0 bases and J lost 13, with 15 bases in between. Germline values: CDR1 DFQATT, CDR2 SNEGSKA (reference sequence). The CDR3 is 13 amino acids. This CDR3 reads CSARDYRQYTLFF. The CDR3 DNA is TGCAGTGCTAGAGATTACCGACAGTATACACTGTTTTTT.

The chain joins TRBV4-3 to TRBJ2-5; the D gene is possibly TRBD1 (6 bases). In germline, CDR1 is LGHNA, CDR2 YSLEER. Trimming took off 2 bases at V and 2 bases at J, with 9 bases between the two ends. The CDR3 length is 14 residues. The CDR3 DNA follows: TGCGCCAGCAGCCAAAACAGGGCGCAAGAGACCCAGTACTTC. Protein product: CASSQNRAQETQYF.

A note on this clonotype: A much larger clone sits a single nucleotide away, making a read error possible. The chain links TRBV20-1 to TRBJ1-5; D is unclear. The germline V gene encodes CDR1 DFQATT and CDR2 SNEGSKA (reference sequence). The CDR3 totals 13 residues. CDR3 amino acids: CSASSGINKPQHF. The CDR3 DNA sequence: TGCAGTGCTAGTTCCGGGATCAATAAGCCCCAGCATTTT.

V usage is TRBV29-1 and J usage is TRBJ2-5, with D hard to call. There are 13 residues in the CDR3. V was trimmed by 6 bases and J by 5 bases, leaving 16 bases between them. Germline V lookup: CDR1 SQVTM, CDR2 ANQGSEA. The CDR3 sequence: CSVKDGPMETQYF. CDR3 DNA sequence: TGCAGCGTCAAAGACGGACCCATGGAGACCCAGTACTTC.

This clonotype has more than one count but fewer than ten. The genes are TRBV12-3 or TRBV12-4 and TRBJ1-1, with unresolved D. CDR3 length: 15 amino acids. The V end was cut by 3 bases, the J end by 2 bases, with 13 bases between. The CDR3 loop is CASSFFGNLNTEAFF. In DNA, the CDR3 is TGTGCCAGCAGTTTTTTTGGGAATTTAAACACTGAAGCTTTCTTT.

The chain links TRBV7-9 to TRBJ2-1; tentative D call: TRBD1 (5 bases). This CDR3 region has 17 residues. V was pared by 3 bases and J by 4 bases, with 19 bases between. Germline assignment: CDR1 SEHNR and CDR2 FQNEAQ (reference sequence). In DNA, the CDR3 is TGTGCCAGCAGCTTGGCCAGCTCAACGACAGTTTACAATGAGCAGTTCTTC. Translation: CASSLASSTTVYNEQFF.

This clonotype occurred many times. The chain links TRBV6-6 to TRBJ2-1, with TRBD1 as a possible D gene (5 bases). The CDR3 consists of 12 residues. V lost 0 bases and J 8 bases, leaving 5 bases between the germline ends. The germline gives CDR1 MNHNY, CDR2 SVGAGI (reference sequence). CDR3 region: CASSYSGDEQFF. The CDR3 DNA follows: TGTGCCAGCAGTTACTCAGGGGATGAGCAGTTCTTC.

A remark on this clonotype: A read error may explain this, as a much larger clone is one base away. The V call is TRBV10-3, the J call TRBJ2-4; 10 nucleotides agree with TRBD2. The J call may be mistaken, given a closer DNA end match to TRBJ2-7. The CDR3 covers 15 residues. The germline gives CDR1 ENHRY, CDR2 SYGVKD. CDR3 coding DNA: TGTGCCATCAGTGAGACTAGCGGGGTTTCCTCCGAGCAGTACTTC. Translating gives CAISETSGVSSEQYF.

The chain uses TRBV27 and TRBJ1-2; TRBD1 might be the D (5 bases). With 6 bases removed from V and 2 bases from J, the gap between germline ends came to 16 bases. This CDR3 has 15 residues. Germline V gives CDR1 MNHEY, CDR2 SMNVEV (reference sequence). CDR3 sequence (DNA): TGTGCCAGCAGACCCACGGGGCTCGGGAACTATGGCTACACCTTC. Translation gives CASRPTGLGNYGYTF.

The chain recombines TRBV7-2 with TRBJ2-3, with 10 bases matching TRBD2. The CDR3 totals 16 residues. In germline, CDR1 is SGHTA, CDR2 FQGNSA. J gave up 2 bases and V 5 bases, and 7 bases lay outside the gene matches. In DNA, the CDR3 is TGTGCCAGCAGCACTTGGACTAGCGGCATCACAGATACGCAGTATTTT. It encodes CASSTWTSGITDTQYF.

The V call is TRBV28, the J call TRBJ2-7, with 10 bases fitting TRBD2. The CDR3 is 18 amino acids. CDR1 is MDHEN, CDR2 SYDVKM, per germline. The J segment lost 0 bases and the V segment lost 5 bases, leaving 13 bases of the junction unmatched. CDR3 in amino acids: CASSPRGGSGRISYEQYF. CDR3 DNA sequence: TGTGCCAGCAGTCCCCGGGGGGGTAGCGGGAGGATCTCCTACGAGCAGTACTTC.

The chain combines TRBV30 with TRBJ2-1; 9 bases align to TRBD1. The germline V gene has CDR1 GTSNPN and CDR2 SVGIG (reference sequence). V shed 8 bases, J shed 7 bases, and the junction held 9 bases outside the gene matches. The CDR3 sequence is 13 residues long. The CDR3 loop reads CATGTGLGNEQFF. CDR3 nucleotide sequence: TGTGCCACAGGGACAGGGTTAGGTAATGAGCAGTTCTTC.

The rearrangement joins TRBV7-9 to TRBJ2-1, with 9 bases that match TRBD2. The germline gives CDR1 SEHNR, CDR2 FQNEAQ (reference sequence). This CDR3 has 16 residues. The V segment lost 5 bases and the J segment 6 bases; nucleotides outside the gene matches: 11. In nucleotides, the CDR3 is TGTGCCAGCAGCCAACCGTTAGCGGGAGAGGTCAATGAGCAGTTCTTC. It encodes CASSQPLAGEVNEQFF.

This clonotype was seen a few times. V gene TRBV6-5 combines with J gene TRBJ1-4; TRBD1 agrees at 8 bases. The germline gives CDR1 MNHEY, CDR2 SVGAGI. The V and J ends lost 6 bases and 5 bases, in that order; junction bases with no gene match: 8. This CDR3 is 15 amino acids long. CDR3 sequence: CASSNDRGANEKLFF. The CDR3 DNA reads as TGTGCCAGCAGCAACGACAGGGGTGCCAATGAAAAACTGTTTTTT.

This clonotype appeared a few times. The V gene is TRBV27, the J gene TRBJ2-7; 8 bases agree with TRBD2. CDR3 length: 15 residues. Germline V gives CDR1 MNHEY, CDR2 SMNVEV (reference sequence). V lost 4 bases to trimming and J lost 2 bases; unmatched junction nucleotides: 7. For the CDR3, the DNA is TGTGCCAGCAGTTCCCCCGGGACTAGTACCTACGAGCAGTACTTC. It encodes CASSSPGTSTYEQYF.

The CDR3 DNA reads as TGCGCCAGCAGCCGACAACACGGGACAGGGGACAATCAGCCCCAGCATTTT. It is translated as CASSRQHGTGDNQPQHF. The chain joins TRBV4-3 to TRBJ1-5; 10 nucleotides align to TRBD1. The CDR3 contains 17 residues. The trim removed 4 bases at V and 3 bases at J, leaving 9 bases unmatched. Germline V gene sequence: CDR1 LGHNA, CDR2 YSLEER.

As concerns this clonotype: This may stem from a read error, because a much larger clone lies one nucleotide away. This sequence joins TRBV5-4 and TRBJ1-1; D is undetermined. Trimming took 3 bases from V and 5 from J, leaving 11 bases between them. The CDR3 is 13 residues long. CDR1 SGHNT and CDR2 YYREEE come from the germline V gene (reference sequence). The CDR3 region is CASSWQEGTEAFF. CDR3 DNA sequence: TGTGCCAGCAGCTGGCAGGAAGGGACTGAAGCTTTCTTT.

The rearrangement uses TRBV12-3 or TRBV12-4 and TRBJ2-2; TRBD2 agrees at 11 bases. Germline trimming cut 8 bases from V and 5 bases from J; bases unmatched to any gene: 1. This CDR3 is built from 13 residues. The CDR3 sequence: CASRTSGTGELFF. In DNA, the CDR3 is TGTGCCAGCCGGACTAGCGGGACCGGGGAGCTGTTTTTT.

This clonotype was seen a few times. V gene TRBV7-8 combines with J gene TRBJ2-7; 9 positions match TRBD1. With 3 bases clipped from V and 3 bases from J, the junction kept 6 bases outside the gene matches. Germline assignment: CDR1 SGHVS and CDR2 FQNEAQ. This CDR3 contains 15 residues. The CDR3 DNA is TGTGCCAGCAGCTTCCAGACAGGGGGTTTCTACGAGCAGTACTTC. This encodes CASSFQTGGFYEQYF.

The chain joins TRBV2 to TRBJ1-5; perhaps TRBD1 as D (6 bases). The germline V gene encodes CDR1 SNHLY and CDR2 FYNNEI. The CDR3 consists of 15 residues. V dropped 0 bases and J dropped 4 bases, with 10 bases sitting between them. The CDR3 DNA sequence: TGTGCCAGCAGTGAAGCCTGGGACAAAAATCAGCCCCAGCATTTT. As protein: CASSEAWDKNQPQHF.

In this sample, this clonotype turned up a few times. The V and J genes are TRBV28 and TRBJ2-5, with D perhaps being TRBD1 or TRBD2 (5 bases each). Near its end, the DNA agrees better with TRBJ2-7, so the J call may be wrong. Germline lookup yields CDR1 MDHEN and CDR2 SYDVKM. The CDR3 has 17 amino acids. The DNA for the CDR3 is TGTGCCAGCAGTTTACGGGGACCAAGCGGTCTGCCCTACGAGCAGTACTTC. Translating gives CASSLRGPSGLPYEQYF.

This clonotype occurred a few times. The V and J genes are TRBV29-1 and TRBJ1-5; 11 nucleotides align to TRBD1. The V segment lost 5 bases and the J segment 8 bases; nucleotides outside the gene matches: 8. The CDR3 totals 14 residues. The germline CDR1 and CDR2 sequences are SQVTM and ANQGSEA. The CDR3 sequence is CSVKDRGPSKPQHF. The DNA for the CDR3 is TGCAGCGTTAAGGACAGGGGGCCGAGCAAGCCCCAGCATTTT.

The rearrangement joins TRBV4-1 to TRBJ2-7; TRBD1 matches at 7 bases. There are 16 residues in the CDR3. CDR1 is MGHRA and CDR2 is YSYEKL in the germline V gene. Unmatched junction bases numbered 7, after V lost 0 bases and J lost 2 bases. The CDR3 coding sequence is TGCGCCAGCAGCCAAGATCCAGGGGGAACAACCTACGAGCAGTACTTC. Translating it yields CASSQDPGGTTYEQYF.